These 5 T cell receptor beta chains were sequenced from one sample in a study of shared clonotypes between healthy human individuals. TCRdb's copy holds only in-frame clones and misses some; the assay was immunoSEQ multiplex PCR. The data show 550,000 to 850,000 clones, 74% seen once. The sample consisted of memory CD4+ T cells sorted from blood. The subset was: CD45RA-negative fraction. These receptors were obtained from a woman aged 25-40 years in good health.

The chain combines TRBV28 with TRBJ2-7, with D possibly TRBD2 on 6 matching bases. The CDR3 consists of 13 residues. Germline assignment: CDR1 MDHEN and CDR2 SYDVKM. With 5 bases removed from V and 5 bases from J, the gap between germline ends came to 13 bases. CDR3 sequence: CASSEPPGDEQYF. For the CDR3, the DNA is TGTGCCAGCAGTGAACCCCCGGGAGACGAGCAGTACTTC. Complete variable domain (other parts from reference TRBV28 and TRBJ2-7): DVKVTQSSRYLVKRTGEKVFLECVQDMDHENMFWYRQDPGLGLRLIYFSYDVKMKEKGDIPEGYSVSREKKERFSLILESASTNQTSMYLCASSEPPGDEQYFGPGTRLTVT.

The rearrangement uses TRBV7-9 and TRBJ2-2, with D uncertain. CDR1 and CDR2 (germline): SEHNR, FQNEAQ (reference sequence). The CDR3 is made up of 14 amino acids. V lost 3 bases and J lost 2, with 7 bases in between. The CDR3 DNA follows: TGTGCCAGCAGCTTGAGTTCAAACACCGGGGAGCTGTTTTTT. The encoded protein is CASSLSSNTGELFF.

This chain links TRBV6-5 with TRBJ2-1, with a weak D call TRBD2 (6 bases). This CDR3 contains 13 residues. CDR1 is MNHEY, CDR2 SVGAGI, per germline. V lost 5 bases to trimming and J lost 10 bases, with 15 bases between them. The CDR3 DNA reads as TGTGCCAGCAGTCGAACGTTCGCGGGAGAGCAGTTCTTC. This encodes CASSRTFAGEQFF.

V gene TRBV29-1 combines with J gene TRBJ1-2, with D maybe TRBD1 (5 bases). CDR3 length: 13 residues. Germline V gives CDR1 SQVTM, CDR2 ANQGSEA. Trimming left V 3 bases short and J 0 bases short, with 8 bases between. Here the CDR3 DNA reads TGCAGCGTTGAGGGGGAAGCTAACTATGGCTACACCTTC. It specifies CSVEGEANYGYTF. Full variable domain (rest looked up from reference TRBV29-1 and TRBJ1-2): SAVISQKPSRDICQRGTSLTIQCQVDSQVTMMFWYRQQPGQSLTLIATANQGSEATYESGFVIDKFPISRPNLTFSTLTVSNMSPEDSSIYLCSVEGEANYGYTFGSGTRLTVV.

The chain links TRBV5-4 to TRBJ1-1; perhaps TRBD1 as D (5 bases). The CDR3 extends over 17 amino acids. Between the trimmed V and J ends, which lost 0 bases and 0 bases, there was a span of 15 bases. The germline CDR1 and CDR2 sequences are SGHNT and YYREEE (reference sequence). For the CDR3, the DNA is TGTGCCAGCAGCTTGGGACAGTCGGCGGGGATGAACACTGAAGCTTTCTTT. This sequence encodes CASSLGQSAGMNTEAFF.